The 22 T cell receptor beta chains reported below all come from one sample, sequenced in a study of tumor-infiltrating lymphocytes in localized non-small cell lung cancer. Measured with immunoSEQ multiplex PCR; TCRdb has only the in-frame clones, and not every one. The repertoire holds over 10,000 clones, with roughly 85% as singletons. The sample consisted of uninvolved lung tissue not adjacent to the tumor. The receptors originated from a human donor with non-small cell lung cancer.

V and J are TRBV7-9 and TRBJ1-6, with unresolved D. Germline V gene sequence: CDR1 SEHNR, CDR2 FQNEAQ (reference sequence). The CDR3 sequence is 18 residues long. The ends were cut back, 3 bases at V and 0 bases at J, with 15 bases in the middle. The CDR3 loop is CASSFMPMGSSYNSPLHF. CDR3 nucleotides: TGTGCCAGCAGCTTTATGCCAATGGGAAGCTCCTATAATTCACCCCTCCACTTT.

The chain carries TRBV2 and TRBJ2-7, with D perhaps TRBD2 (6 bases). Looked up from germline, CDR1 is SNHLY and CDR2 is FYNNEI. V lost 1 base, J lost 5 bases, and 12 bases lay in between. The CDR3 runs to 14 residues. The CDR3 spells CASSEGWASDEQYF. The CDR3 DNA follows: TGTGCCAGCAGTGAAGGATGGGCTAGCGACGAGCAGTACTTC.

This clone was recorded once. The chain employs TRBV18 and TRBJ1-5, with 7 bases matching TRBD1. CDR3 size: 14 residues. Germline loops: CDR1 KGHSH, CDR2 LQKENI. Unmatched junction bases numbered 4, after V lost 5 bases and J lost 3 bases. The CDR3 is CASSSGQVNQPQHF. Here the CDR3 DNA reads TGTGCCAGCTCAAGCGGACAGGTCAATCAGCCCCAGCATTTT.

The gene calls are TRBV6-6 and TRBJ2-5; D uncertain. Trimming stripped 3 bases from V and 5 bases from J, with 4 bases between. This CDR3 has 11 amino acids. Germline V gene data show CDR1 as MNHNY and CDR2 as SVGAGI (reference sequence). CDR3 loop: CASSYPETQYF. The CDR3 DNA follows: TGTGCCAGCAGTTATCCGGAGACCCAGTACTTC.

The chain uses TRBV6-1 and TRBJ1-5; D unclear. V was shortened by 2 bases and J by 0 bases, with 8 bases between the two germline ends. CDR1 is MNHNS, CDR2 SASEGT, per germline. CDR3 length equals 15 residues. The CDR3 loop is CASSEPPYSNQPQHF. The CDR3 region has the DNA TGTGCCAGCAGTGAACCCCCGTATAGCAATCAGCCCCAGCATTTT.

This chain joins TRBV7-6 and TRBJ1-1; 8 bases fit TRBD1. CDR1 is SGHVS, CDR2 FNYEAQ, per germline. The CDR3 covers 14 residues. V shed 1 base and J 3 bases; nucleotides not matched to a gene: 1. DNA for the CDR3: TGTGCCAGCAGCTTAGGCAGGGGGCACACTGAAGCTTTCTTT. Protein product: CASSLGRGHTEAFF.

V and J are TRBV7-6 and TRBJ1-1; D unclear. Germline-derived CDR1 and CDR2 are SGHVS and FNYEAQ. This CDR3 contains 13 residues. The V gene lost 10 bases and the J gene lost 14 bases, with 26 bases spanning the gap. The CDR3 DNA follows: TGTGCCACCCATTCCGGAGTTTATCTTCGAAGGTTCTTT. Translated: CATHSGVYLRRFF.

This sequence joins TRBV2 and TRBJ1-2, with 8 nucleotides matching TRBD1. The V and J ends lost 4 bases and 2 bases, in that order; junction bases with no gene match: 9. The length of the CDR3 is 16 residues. CDR1 is SNHLY, CDR2 FYNNEI, per germline. The CDR3 is CASSGQGIEANYGYTF. As DNA, the CDR3 is TGTGCCAGCAGTGGACAGGGGATAGAAGCCAACTATGGCTACACCTTC.

This chain joins TRBV19 and TRBJ1-2, with D perhaps TRBD1 (5 bases). The CDR3 is 14 residues long. The V and J ends lost 11 bases and 2 bases respectively, with 18 bases between them. Germline CDR1 is LNHDA and CDR2 is SQIVND (reference sequence). CDR3 nucleotide sequence: TGTGCCTCTCGGACCCGGGGACTCAACTATGGCTACACCTTC. Protein: CASRTRGLNYGYTF.

This chain connects TRBV18 to TRBJ2-2; TRBD1 or TRBD2 may be the D gene (5 bases each). The germline V gene encodes CDR1 KGHSH and CDR2 LQKENI. The V and J ends lost 0 bases and 4 bases respectively, with 18 bases between them. The CDR3 contains 18 residues. The CDR3 region has the DNA TGTGCCAGCTCACCACCGGTTGGGGGAATACACTTCACCGGGGAGCTGTTTTTT. Its protein product is CASSPPVGGIHFTGELFF.

The gene calls are TRBV5-1 and TRBJ2-3, with D unclear. This CDR3 is 11 amino acids long. V was clipped by 4 bases and J by 3 bases, with 3 bases between them. Germline CDR1 is SGHRS and CDR2 is YFSETQ. The CDR3 DNA is TGCGCCAGCAGCGAGACAGATACGCAGTATTTT. Amino acid sequence: CASSETDTQYF.

The chain is built from TRBV30 and TRBJ2-2; TRBD2 agrees at 8 bases. Germline CDR1 and CDR2: GTSNPN and SVGIG (reference sequence). CDR3 length: 14 residues. Trimming at V came to 7 bases and at J to 5 bases, leaving 9 bases not matched to a gene. The CDR3 loop reads CAYLPAGVTGELFF. The CDR3 DNA reads TGTGCCTATCTCCCAGCGGGAGTTACCGGGGAGCTGTTTTTT. Together with reference TRBV30 and TRBJ2-2, the CDR3 gives the full variable domain: SQTIHQWPATLVQPVGSPLSLECTVEGTSNPNLYWYRQAAGRGLQLLFYSVGIGQISSEVPQNLSASRPQDRQFILSSKKLLLSDSGFYLCAYLPAGVTGELFFGEGSRLTVL.

This clone has only a few counts. The V gene is TRBV7-8, the J gene TRBJ1-1; D may be TRBD1 (6 bases). The V gene lost 1 base and the J gene lost 2 bases, with 14 bases spanning the gap. The CDR3 totals 16 residues. CDR1 SGHVS and CDR2 FQNEAQ come from the germline V gene. CDR3 protein: CASSLGGGRGNTEAFF. The DNA of the CDR3 is TGTGCCAGCAGCTTAGGTGGGGGGCGGGGAAACACTGAAGCTTTCTTT.

The chain has TRBV5-1 and TRBJ2-3; 8 bases fit TRBD1. V was pared by 0 bases and J by 6 bases, with 6 bases of the junction left unmatched. The CDR3 runs to 15 residues. Germline V gene lookup returns CDR1 SGHRS and CDR2 YFSETQ. The CDR3, as DNA: TGCGCCAGCAGCTTGGGAGGACAGGGCATCGATACGCAGTATTTT. This sequence encodes CASSLGGQGIDTQYF.

The V and J genes are TRBV7-9 and TRBJ1-2, with TRBD1 identical over 11 bases. The CDR3 has 16 amino acids. Trimming took 1 base from V and 6 from J; bases not matched to a gene: 7. Germline lookup yields CDR1 SEHNR and CDR2 FQNEAQ (reference sequence). CDR3 in DNA: TGTGCCAGCAGCTTAGTTACTGTGGGACAGGGGGATGGCTACACCTTC. Protein: CASSLVTVGQGDGYTF.

The J gene is TRBJ2-2, the V gene TRBV4-1, with D perhaps matching TRBD1 or TRBD2 (5 bases each). Germline CDR1 MGHRA, CDR2 YSYEKL. The CDR3 is made up of 13 amino acids. V was pared by 10 bases and J by 2 bases, with 11 bases between. The CDR3 region has the DNA TGCGCCACAAGGGACGGAAACACCGGGGAGCTGTTTTTT. Amino acid sequence: CATRDGNTGELFF.

The CDR3 DNA is TGTGCCAGCAGCTTAGATCTAGGACTAGGGACCAATGAGCAGTTCTTC. Amino acid sequence: CASSLDLGLGTNEQFF. V usage is TRBV7-2 and J usage is TRBJ2-1; TRBD2 matches at 7 bases. This CDR3 region has 16 residues. With 1 base clipped from V and 6 bases from J, the junction kept 9 bases outside the gene matches. CDR1 and CDR2 from the germline V gene are SGHTA and FQGNSA.

The DNA of the CDR3 is TGTGCCAGCACCGAGGGGGCGAGGAATGAGCAGTTCTTC. Amino acids: CASTEGARNEQFF. V gene TRBV5-4 combines with J gene TRBJ2-1; 7 nucleotides line up with TRBD1. The CDR3 contains 13 residues. Per the germline V gene, CDR1 is SGHNT and CDR2 is YYREEE (reference sequence). Trimming cost V 6 bases and J 7 bases; bases outside gene matches: 7.

The chain couples TRBV2 to TRBJ2-5, with 10 bases aligning to TRBD1. The V segment lost 6 bases and the J segment 5 bases; nucleotides outside the gene matches: 6. The CDR3 is 14 amino acids. Germline CDR1 is SNHLY and CDR2 is FYNNEI. The chain's CDR3 is CASRRTGGEETQYF. DNA of the CDR3: TGTGCCAGCAGGAGGACAGGGGGTGAGGAGACCCAGTACTTC.

V is TRBV6-1 and J is TRBJ1-1; D is unclear. This CDR3 spans 12 amino acids. V was clipped by 6 bases and J by 3 bases, with 8 bases between them. CDR1 and CDR2 (germline): MNHNS, SASEGT. CDR3 region: CASSFLDTEAFF. The CDR3 DNA reads TGTGCCAGCAGCTTTCTGGACACTGAAGCTTTCTTT.

This clone was detected only a few times. This rearrangement joins TRBV18 to TRBJ2-7; 7 bases match TRBD1. The V and J ends lost 5 bases and 3 bases, in that order; junction bases with no gene match: 7. CDR1 is KGHSH, CDR2 LQKENI, per germline. This CDR3 has 14 amino acids. CDR3 DNA: TGTGCCAGCTCATTACAGGGGCCGGGCTACGAGCAGTACTTC. Translating gives CASSLQGPGYEQYF.

This clone has just one count. The chain combines TRBV2 with TRBJ2-7; weak D call: TRBD2 (7 bases). Germline loops: CDR1 SNHLY, CDR2 FYNNEI. The CDR3 is made up of 12 amino acids. Deletions cut 6 bases from V and 2 bases from J, with 8 bases between. The chain's CDR3 is CASRGGAYEQYF. In nucleotides, the CDR3 is TGTGCCAGCAGAGGGGGGGCCTACGAGCAGTACTTC.